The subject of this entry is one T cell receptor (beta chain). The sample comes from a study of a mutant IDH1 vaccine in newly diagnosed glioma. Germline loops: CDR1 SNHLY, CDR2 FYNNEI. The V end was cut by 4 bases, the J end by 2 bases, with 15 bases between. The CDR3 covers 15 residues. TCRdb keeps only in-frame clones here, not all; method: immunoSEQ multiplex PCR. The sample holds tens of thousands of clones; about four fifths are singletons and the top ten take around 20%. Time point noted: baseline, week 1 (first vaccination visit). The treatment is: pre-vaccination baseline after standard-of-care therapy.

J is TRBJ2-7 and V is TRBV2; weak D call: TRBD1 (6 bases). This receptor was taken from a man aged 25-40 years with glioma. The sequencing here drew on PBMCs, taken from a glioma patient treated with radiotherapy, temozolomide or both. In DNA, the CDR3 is TGTGCCAGCAGTGTTTTTGGGGGCGAGGCCTACGAGCAGTACTTC. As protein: CASSVFGGEAYEQYF.